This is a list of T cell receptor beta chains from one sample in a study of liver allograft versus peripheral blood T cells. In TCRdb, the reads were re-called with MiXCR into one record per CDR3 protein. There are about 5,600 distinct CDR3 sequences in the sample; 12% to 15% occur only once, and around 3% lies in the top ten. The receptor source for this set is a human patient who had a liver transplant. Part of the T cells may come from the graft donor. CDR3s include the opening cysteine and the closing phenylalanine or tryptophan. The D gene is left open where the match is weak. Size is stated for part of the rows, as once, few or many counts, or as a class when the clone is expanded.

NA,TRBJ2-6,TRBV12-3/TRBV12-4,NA,CASSLDNAGANVLTF,TGTGCCAGCAGTTTAGACAACGCTGGGGCCAACGTCCTGACTTTC
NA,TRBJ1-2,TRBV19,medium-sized,CASSIGGTFDGYTF,TGTGCCAGTAGTATAGGTGGGACATTTGATGGCTACACCTTC
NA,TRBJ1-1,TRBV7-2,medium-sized,CASSFGGKNTEAFF,TGTGCCAGCAGCTTCGGGGGGAAAAACACTGAAGCTTTCTTT
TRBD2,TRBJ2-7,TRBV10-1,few,CASSAGGSRLYEQYF,TGCGCCAGCAGTGCCGGGGGGTCGAGGCTCTACGAGCAGTACTTC
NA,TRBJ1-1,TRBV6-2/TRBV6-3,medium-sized,CASSYTGGTEAFF,TGTGCCAGCAGTTATACAGGCGGCACTGAAGCTTTCTTT
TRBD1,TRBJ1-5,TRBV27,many,CASRPLPGTGGRVSNQPQHF,TGTGCCAGCAGACCCCTCCCCGGGACAGGGGGCCGGGTAAGCAATCAGCCCCAGCATTTT
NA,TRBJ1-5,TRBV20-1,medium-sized,CSARRSNQPQHF,TGCAGTGCTCGACGTAGCAATCAGCCCCAGCATTTT
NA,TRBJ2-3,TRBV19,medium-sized,CASRRDTGTDTQYF,TGTGCCAGTAGGAGGGACACCGGCACAGATACGCAGTATTTT
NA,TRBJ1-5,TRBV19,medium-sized,CASSRTPNQPQHF,TGTGCCAGTAGCAGGACCCCCAATCAGCCCCAGCATTTT
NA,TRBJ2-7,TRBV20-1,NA,CSASSSGAPLGEQYF,TGCAGTGCTAGTTCAAGTGGGGCCCCATTGGGTGAGCAGTACTTC
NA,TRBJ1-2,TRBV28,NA,CASTPGVTGYTF,TGTGCCAGCACCCCGGGGGTTACTGGCTACACCTTC
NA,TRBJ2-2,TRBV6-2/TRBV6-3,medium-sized,CASSTSLNGELFF,TGTGCCAGCAGTACCAGCCTGAACGGGGAGCTGTTTTTT
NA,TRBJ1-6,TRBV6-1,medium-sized,CASRGHYNSPLHF,TGTGCCAGCAGGGGGCATTATAATTCACCCCTCCACTTT
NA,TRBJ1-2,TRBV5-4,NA,CASSWGGQGNYGYTF,TGTGCCAGCAGCTGGGGTGGGCAGGGCAACTATGGCTACACCTTC